This is a list of T cell receptor beta chains from one sample in a study of human CD4 T cells and Enterobacteriaceae. Clones were read by immunoSEQ multiplex PCR, and TCRdb kept only the in-frame ones, dropping some. The sample lists some 30,000 clones, 82% occurring once. Sequenced material: memory CD4+ T cells from blood. These receptors came from a human donor in good health. CDR3s include the opening cysteine and the closing phenylalanine or tryptophan. A D gene is named only where the DNA matches it firmly. Some rows mark clone size as missing; the rest say once, few, many or name a class of expanded clone.

DNA: TGTGCCAGCAGCTTAATTGGGGAAAATGGCTACACCTTC
CDR3: CASSLIGENGYTF
D: .
V: TRBV11-2
size: .
J: TRBJ1-2

DNA: TGCAGCGTTGAAGTCACAGATACGCAGTATTTT
CDR3: CSVEVTDTQYF
D: .
V: TRBV29-1
size: .
J: TRBJ2-3

DNA: TGTGCCAGCTCATCTGCCGGGACTAGCGGGTTAGATACGCAGTATTTT
CDR3: CASSSAGTSGLDTQYF
D: TRBD2
V: TRBV18
size: .
J: TRBJ2-3

DNA: TGTGCCAGTACGAGGGGGGACGGGAACACTGAAGCTTTCTTT
CDR3: CASTRGDGNTEAFF
D: .
V: TRBV19
size: .
J: TRBJ1-1

DNA: TGTGCCAGCAGGGCCTCCGGGACAGGGCAGCACGAGCAGTACTTC
CDR3: CASRASGTGQHEQYF
D: TRBD1
V: TRBV28
size: few
J: TRBJ2-7

DNA: TGTGCCAGCAGAGGGGTCGGGGATACGCAGTATTTT
CDR3: CASRGVGDTQYF
D: .
V: TRBV2
size: once
J: TRBJ2-3

DNA: TGTGCCAGCATAGGGGACAGGGGTTTATGGCAGCCCCAGCATTTT
CDR3: CASIGDRGLWQPQHF
D: TRBD1
V: TRBV6-1
size: .
J: TRBJ1-5

DNA: TGTGCCAGTAGTCCCTTGGCGGGAGGCAATGAGCAGTTCTTC
CDR3: CASSPLAGGNEQFF
D: TRBD2
V: TRBV19
size: .
J: TRBJ2-1

DNA: TGTGCCAGCAAGGGGGGGTACGAGCAGTACTTC
CDR3: CASKGGYEQYF
D: .
V: TRBV2
size: .
J: TRBJ2-7

DNA: TGTGCCAGCAGCTTAGCAGGGGGGTATGAGCAGTTCTTC
CDR3: CASSLAGGYEQFF
D: .
V: TRBV5-4
size: .
J: TRBJ2-1

DNA: TGTGCCAGCAGGCGAGGGACTAGCGGGGGAGTAGGATTGGAGCAGTTCTTC
CDR3: CASRRGTSGGVGLEQFF
D: TRBD2
V: TRBV7-8
size: .
J: TRBJ2-1

DNA: TGTGCCAGCAGCTTGGATGTAGCGGGAGGGCACGAGCAGTACTTC
CDR3: CASSLDVAGGHEQYF
D: TRBD2
V: TRBV5-4
size: .
J: TRBJ2-7

DNA: TGTGCCAGCAGCTTGTCCCCGGGACACCAAGAGACCCAGTACTTC
CDR3: CASSLSPGHQETQYF
D: .
V: TRBV5-8
size: .
J: TRBJ2-5

DNA: TGTGCCAGCTCACGTACCCTTGGGGGCACTGAAGCTTTCTTT
CDR3: CASSRTLGGTEAFF
D: .
V: TRBV18
size: .
J: TRBJ1-1

DNA: TGTGCCAGCAGCGTAGAAGGACGGAAAGAGACCCAGTACTTC
CDR3: CASSVEGRKETQYF
D: .
V: TRBV9
size: .
J: TRBJ2-5

DNA: TGTGCCAGAGGGGGATTAGGCTCTGGGGCCAACGTCCTGACTTTC
CDR3: CARGGLGSGANVLTF
D: .
V: TRBV2
size: .
J: TRBJ2-6

DNA: TGTGCCAGTAGTAAAGGGAGTTCTAGCACAGATACGCAGTATTTT
CDR3: CASSKGSSSTDTQYF
D: .
V: TRBV19
size: once
J: TRBJ2-3

DNA: TGCGCCAGCAGTTGGTTGGGGACTAGGATTCAAGAGACCCAGTACTTC
CDR3: CASSWLGTRIQETQYF
D: TRBD2
V: TRBV5-1
size: .
J: TRBJ2-5

DNA: TGTGCCAGCTCACCGTCGGCTTCGGGCACAGATACGCAGTATTTT
CDR3: CASSPSASGTDTQYF
D: .
V: TRBV18
size: .
J: TRBJ2-3

DNA: TGTGCCAGCAGCGTAGGGGGGAGGGATACGCAGTATTTT
CDR3: CASSVGGRDTQYF
D: .
V: TRBV9
size: .
J: TRBJ2-3

DNA: TGTGCCAGCAGGTTCGGAAGGGAGGGTGAAAAACTGTTTTTT
CDR3: CASRFGREGEKLFF
D: .
V: TRBV2
size: .
J: TRBJ1-4

DNA: TGTGCCACCAGCAGAGAGCTGACTGAAGCTTTCTTT
CDR3: CATSRELTEAFF
D: .
V: TRBV15
size: .
J: TRBJ1-1

DNA: TGTGCCAGTACCAACCAGGGCACCCGCAATGAGCAGTTCTTC
CDR3: CASTNQGTRNEQFF
D: .
V: TRBV19
size: .
J: TRBJ2-1

DNA: TGTGCCAGCAGCTTACCGACAGGGGGGAACACTGAAGCTTTCTTT
CDR3: CASSLPTGGNTEAFF
D: TRBD1
V: TRBV7-9
size: .
J: TRBJ1-1

DNA: TGCAGCGTTGAAATGGGCGTGAATAATGAAAAACTGTTTTTT
CDR3: CSVEMGVNNEKLFF
D: .
V: TRBV29-1
size: .
J: TRBJ1-4

DNA: TGTGCCAGCAAGGGTTCGGGGATTCACTATGGCTACACCTTC
CDR3: CASKGSGIHYGYTF
D: .
V: TRBV2
size: .
J: TRBJ1-2

DNA: TGTGCCTGGAGTCGCGGTGAGGGAAACGCTAACTATGGCTACACCTTC
CDR3: CAWSRGEGNANYGYTF
D: .
V: TRBV30
size: .
J: TRBJ1-2

DNA: TGTGCCAGTAGACCCACAGGGGGCGCGACTAATGAAAAACTGTTTTTT
CDR3: CASRPTGGATNEKLFF
D: TRBD1
V: TRBV19
size: .
J: TRBJ1-4

DNA: TGTGCCAGTAGTATCAGGAATAGCAGGACAGGGAACTATGGCTACACCTTC
CDR3: CASSIRNSRTGNYGYTF
D: TRBD1
V: TRBV19
size: .
J: TRBJ1-2

DNA: TGCGCCAGCAGCTTGGGGTCAGGAATCTCTGGGGCCAACGTCCTGACTTTC
CDR3: CASSLGSGISGANVLTF
D: .
V: TRBV5-1
size: .
J: TRBJ2-6

DNA: TGCGCCAGCAGCTTTTCGGCCGCCGCCTACAATGAGCAGTTCTTC
CDR3: CASSFSAAAYNEQFF
D: .
V: TRBV5-1
size: .
J: TRBJ2-1

DNA: TGTGCCAGTAGTAAGGCCCCGGGACAGGGACCCACCGGGGAGCTGTTTTTT
CDR3: CASSKAPGQGPTGELFF
D: TRBD1
V: TRBV19
size: .
J: TRBJ2-2

DNA: TGTGCCAGTAGTACCCTCAGGACAGGGACGAATGGGGAGCTGTTTTTT
CDR3: CASSTLRTGTNGELFF
D: TRBD1
V: TRBV19
size: .
J: TRBJ2-2